The sequence of this TCR beta chain was determined in a study of radiation and T cells in renal cell carcinoma. TCRdb's copy holds only in-frame clones and misses some; the assay was immunoSEQ multiplex PCR. Among about 61,000 clones listed, 60% to 85% were seen once. Documented time point: baseline pretreatment blood. Stated treatment: 15 Gy SBRT to primary tumor, nephrectomy 4 weeks later. V lost 6 bases and J lost 3, with 11 bases in between. Germline CDR1 and CDR2: SQVTM and ANQGSEA. The CDR3 consists of 13 residues. This clonotype originated in a man in his sixties with renal cell carcinoma. The sample consisted of blood, taken from a patient whose treatment included radiotherapy and nephrectomy. This chain links TRBV29-1 with TRBJ2-2, with unresolved D. CDR3 region: CSVFTTDTGELFF. The CDR3 nucleotides are TGCAGCGTCTTCACCACAGACACCGGGGAGCTGTTTTTT.